This TCR beta chain was sequenced in a study of T cell responses to AZD1222 COVID-19 vaccine. Trimming removed 6 bases at V and 2 bases at J, with 8 bases between. From germline, CDR1 is MDHEN and CDR2 SYDVKM. This CDR3 has 13 residues. Only in-frame clones appear in the TCRdb table, and some are missing; sequencing was by immunoSEQ multiplex PCR. Found here are around 140,000 clones, approximately 92% of them singletons; the top ten hold approximately 2.1%. The V gene is TRBV28, the J gene TRBJ1-5; no firm D call. The specimen was peripheral blood, collected 28 days after the second AZD1222 dose. This receptor was identified in an adult who received the AZD1222 COVID-19 vaccine. This CDR3 is CASSGSRNQPQHF. CDR3 nucleotides: TGTGCCAGCAGCGGGAGTCGCAATCAGCCCCAGCATTTT.